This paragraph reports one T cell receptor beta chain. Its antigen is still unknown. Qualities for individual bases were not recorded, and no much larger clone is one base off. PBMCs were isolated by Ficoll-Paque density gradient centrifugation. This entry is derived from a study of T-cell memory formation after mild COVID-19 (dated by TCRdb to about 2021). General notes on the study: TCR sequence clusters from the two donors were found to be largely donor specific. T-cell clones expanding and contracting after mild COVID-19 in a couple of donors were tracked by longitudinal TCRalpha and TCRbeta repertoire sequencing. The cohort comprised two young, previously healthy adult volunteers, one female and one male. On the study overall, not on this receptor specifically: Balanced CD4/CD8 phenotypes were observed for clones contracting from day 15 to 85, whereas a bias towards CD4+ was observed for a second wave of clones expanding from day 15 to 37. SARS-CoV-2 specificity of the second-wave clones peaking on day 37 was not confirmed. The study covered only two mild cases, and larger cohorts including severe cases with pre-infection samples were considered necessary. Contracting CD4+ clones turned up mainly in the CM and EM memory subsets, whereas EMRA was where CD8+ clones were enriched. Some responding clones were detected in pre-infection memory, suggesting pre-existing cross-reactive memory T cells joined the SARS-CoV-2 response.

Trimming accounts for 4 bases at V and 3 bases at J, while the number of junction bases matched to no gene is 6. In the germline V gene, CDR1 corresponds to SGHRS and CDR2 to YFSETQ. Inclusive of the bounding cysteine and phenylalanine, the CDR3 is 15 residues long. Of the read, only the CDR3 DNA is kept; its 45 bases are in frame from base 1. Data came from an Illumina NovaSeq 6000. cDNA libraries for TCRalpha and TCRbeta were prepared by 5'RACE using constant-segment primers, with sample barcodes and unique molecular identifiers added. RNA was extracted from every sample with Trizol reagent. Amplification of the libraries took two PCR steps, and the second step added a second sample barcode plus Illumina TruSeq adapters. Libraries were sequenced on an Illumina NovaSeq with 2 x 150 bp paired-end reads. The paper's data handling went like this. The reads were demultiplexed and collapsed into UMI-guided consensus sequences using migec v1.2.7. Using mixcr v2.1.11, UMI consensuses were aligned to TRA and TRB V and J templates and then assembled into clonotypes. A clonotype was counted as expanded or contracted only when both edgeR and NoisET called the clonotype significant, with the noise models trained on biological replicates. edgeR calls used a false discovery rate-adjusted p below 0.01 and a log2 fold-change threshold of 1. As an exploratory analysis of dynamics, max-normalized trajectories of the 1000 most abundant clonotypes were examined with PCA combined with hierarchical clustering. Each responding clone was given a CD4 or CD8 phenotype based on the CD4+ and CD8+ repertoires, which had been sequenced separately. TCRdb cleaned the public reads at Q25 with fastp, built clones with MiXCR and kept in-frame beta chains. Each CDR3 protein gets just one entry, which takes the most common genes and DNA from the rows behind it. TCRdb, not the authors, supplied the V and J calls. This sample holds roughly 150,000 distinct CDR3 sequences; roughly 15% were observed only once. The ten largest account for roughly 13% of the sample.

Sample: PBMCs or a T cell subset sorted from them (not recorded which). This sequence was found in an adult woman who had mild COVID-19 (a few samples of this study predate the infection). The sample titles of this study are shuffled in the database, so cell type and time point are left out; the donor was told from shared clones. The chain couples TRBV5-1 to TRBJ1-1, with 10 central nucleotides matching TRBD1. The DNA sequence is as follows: TGCGCCAGCAGCCCTAGACAGGGGGCGGACACTGAAGCTTTCTTT. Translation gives CASSPRQGADTEAFF.